The clone carrying this T cell receptor (beta chain) was observed at least ten times. Its antigen remains unknown. This sample was taken from a study of T cells in Graves' hyperthyroidism and ophthalmopathy. Germline CDR1 and CDR2: SGHTA and FQGNSA. The CDR3 has 15 amino acids. The V end lost 4 bases, the J end lost 2 bases, and 14 bases lay between the germline ends. RNA transcripts were the template for amplifying TCR beta CDR3 regions. Researchers ran a first-round RT-PCR on the TCR CDR3 using the HTBI primer set. TCRdb reprocessed the multiplex PCR reads with MiXCR, giving one entry per CDR3 protein. The profile shows around 580,000 distinct CDR3 sequences, 15% to 20% of them singletons. Study-level points and caveats: Separating ophthalmopathy from stable hyperthyroidism was achieved by a 13 V-J model. Blood also showed most of the thyroid clonotypes that were expanded above 0.001.

The J gene is TRBJ1-2, the V gene TRBV7-2; no clear D. Sequencing used blood. This receptor was obtained from a young woman with Graves' hyperthyroidism. CDR3 sequence reads: CASSSQSILNYGYTF. The CDR3, as DNA: TGTGCCAGCAGCTCCCAATCGATCTTAAACTATGGCTACACCTTC.